This is a list of T cell receptor beta chains from one sample in a study of graft-versus-host responses after intestinal transplantation. Clones were read by immunoSEQ multiplex PCR, and TCRdb kept only the in-frame ones, dropping some. The data show 80,000 to 100,000 clones, with roughly 88% seen just once and around 0.11% held by the top ten. Their specific antigens are unknown. The sample consisted of unstimulated CD4+ T cells sorted from spleen or lymph node cells, taken before intestinal transplant. Every receptor here comes from a human donor who received an intestinal transplant. Each CDR3 is given with its conserved first and last residue. The D gene is left open where the match is weak. Part of the rows lack a size; the others show once, few, many or a class for expanded clones.

TRBV29-1	TRBJ1-1	.	TRBD1	CSVEGTGGAGAFF
TRBV6-5	TRBJ2-7	.	.	CASNSRLSGPYEQYF
TRBV11-1	TRBJ1-6	few	.	CASSSYSYYNSPLHF
TRBV10-3	TRBJ2-2	.	TRBD2	CAISTGTSGGLGDPGELFF
TRBV18	TRBJ1-3	.	.	CASSPPRQGTHSGNTIYF
TRBV7-3	TRBJ1-3	.	TRBD1	CASSPQGPSGNTIYF
TRBV5-1	TRBJ1-1	.	.	CASSLIGQGNTEAFF
TRBV6-5	TRBJ2-3	.	.	CASKPGHSTDTQYF
TRBV7-3	TRBJ2-5	.	TRBD2	CASSLKASGGWVTQYF
TRBV18	TRBJ2-7	.	TRBD1	CASSPHMSGQGAYEQYF
TRBV5-1	TRBJ1-4	.	TRBD1	CASSGRTGEEKLFF
TRBV12-2	TRBJ2-3	.	.	CASRPPLAGATTDTQYF
TRBV5-1	TRBJ2-5	.	TRBD2	CASSPPTLAGGQETQYF
TRBV9	TRBJ1-3	once	.	CASSVDPGSSGNTIYF
TRBV6-5	TRBJ1-2	.	TRBD1	CASSYSSGGVYGYTF
TRBV29-1	TRBJ2-2	.	.	CSVDKNTGELFF
TRBV19	TRBJ1-3	.	.	CASMTDRNTIYF
TRBV5-1	TRBJ2-3	.	TRBD2	CASSLGLAGGDTQYF
TRBV29-1	TRBJ1-1	.	.	CSVGAGAGTEAFF
TRBV5-5	TRBJ2-3	.	TRBD1	CASSLMDRGGDTQYF
TRBV2	TRBJ2-7	.	.	CASSVREQYF
TRBV13	TRBJ2-1	.	TRBD2	CASSSSGGVNEQFF
TRBV6-5	TRBJ2-7	.	TRBD1	CASSYKGASEQYF
TRBV12-1	TRBJ2-1	.	.	CASSFCGGASYNEQFF
TRBV14	TRBJ1-1	.	.	CASSGGAGVITEAFF
TRBV6-1	TRBJ2-7	.	TRBD1	CASGYDRVRVYEQYF
TRBV11-2	TRBJ2-3	.	.	CASSLVSGTDTQYF
TRBV5-1	TRBJ1-2	.	TRBD1	CASSPGQGNYGYTF
TRBV18	TRBJ2-1	.	.	CASSPPSFHEQFF
TRBV7-8	TRBJ1-5	.	.	CASSLGSAGVQPQHF
TRBV5-1	TRBJ2-1	.	TRBD1	CASSQIQGALYNEQFF
TRBV29-1	TRBJ2-1	once	.	CSADRTPTNEQFF
TRBV6-1	TRBJ1-3	.	TRBD1	CASSHDRAGNTIYF
TRBV4-1	TRBJ1-6	once	TRBD1	CASSPPTGAGSPLHF
TRBV4-1	TRBJ1-1	.	.	CASSQDPQGWDTEAFF
TRBV5-1	TRBJ2-5	.	TRBD1	CASSSRQGQETQYF
TRBV6-5	TRBJ2-2	once	.	CASRRFPANTGELFF
TRBV9	TRBJ2-3	.	.	CASSLDSRTRDTQYF
TRBV6-5	TRBJ2-1	.	TRBD2	CASSYDLAGGQNEQFF
TRBV11-3	TRBJ2-2	.	TRBD2	CASSSGGSGGTGELFF
TRBV21-1	TRBJ2-1	.	.	CASSSPETGFDEQFF
TRBV10-3	TRBJ2-5	once	TRBD2	CAISGSGQETQYF